What follows are 4 T cell receptor beta chains derived from one specimen sequenced in a study of regulatory T cells in long-lasting Graves disease. The time point here: newly diagnosed GD, antithyroid drugs for less than 3 months. PBMCs provided the RNA from which the TCR library was made. According to the study, TCR beta libraries were built with iRepertoire HTBI primers and CDR3-region Arm-PCR. TCRdb re-derived calls from the multiplex PCR reads in MiXCR, one entry per CDR3 protein. The table shows more than 400,000 distinct CDR3 sequences, with around 15% occurring only once. Separately, the same data were catalogued under a study of T cells in Graves' hyperthyroidism and ophthalmopathy.

Sequencing used peripheral blood mononuclear cells (PBMCs), obtained at new diagnosis, from a patient treated with antithyroid drugs. Receptor source: a man in his forties or fifties with Graves disease.

This clonotype was observed at least ten times. The chain combines TRBV2 with TRBJ1-5, with 7 bases matching TRBD1. The CDR3 runs 14 residues. CDR1 and CDR2 (germline): SNHLY, FYNNEI. The ends lost 6 bases at V and 6 bases at J; junction bases unmatched: 8. CDR3 in amino acids: CASREGARSQPQHF. The CDR3 DNA reads as TGTGCCAGCAGGGAGGGGGCGCGAAGTCAGCCCCAGCATTTT.

This clonotype was seen a handful of times. The chain uses TRBV10-3 and TRBJ1-5, with a tentative D call TRBD1 (6 bases). Germline V gene sequence: CDR1 ENHRY, CDR2 SYGVKD. CDR3 length: 14 amino acids. V gave up 6 bases and J gave up 5 bases, with 14 bases separating them. CDR3 nucleotides: TGTGCCATCAGCGGACAGCCAAACGATCAGCCCCAGCATTTT. Its translation is CAISGQPNDQPQHF.

This clonotype was seen only a few times. The rearrangement joins TRBV20-1 to TRBJ1-5; D is uncertain. Trimming stripped 3 bases from V and 4 bases from J, with 13 bases between. There are 14 residues in the CDR3. Germline-derived CDR1 and CDR2 are DFQATT and SNEGSKA (reference sequence). In DNA, the CDR3 is TGCAGTGCTAGCAGAAATAAGGGAAATCAGCCCCAGCATTTT. Its translation is CSASRNKGNQPQHF.

The V and J genes are TRBV5-4 and TRBJ2-5; D is unclear. Germline CDR1 and CDR2: SGHNT and YYREEE (reference sequence). The CDR3 runs to 15 residues. The V and J ends lost 7 bases and 2 bases respectively, with 18 bases between them. In DNA form, the CDR3 reads TGTGCCAGCGGCCCCCCCGGCTTTGTACAAGAGACCCAGTACTTC. Its translation: CASGPPGFVQETQYF.